Each of the 3 T cell receptor beta chains below was sequenced from the same sample in a study of cytomegalovirus exposure and HLA in healthy donors. The PCR ran on 60 Vbeta and 13 Jbeta primers. Repertoires were generated with immunoSEQ multiplex PCR, while TCRdb's copy carries only in-frame clones and drops some. The sample lists roughly 190,000 clones, roughly 80% occurring once. Sequences were obtained from PBMCs. The receptor source for this set is a woman under 30 in good health and CMV-seronegative.

The chain uses TRBV6-5 and TRBJ1-4, with 9 positions matching TRBD1. The germline CDR1 and CDR2 sequences are MNHEY and SVGAGI. This CDR3 is 15 amino acids long. J was trimmed by 8 bases and V by 6 bases; bases with no gene match: 10. CDR3 nucleotide sequence: TGTGCCAGCAGGGTGCGGACAGGGGCGGGGGAAAAACTGTTTTTT. Its translation: CASRVRTGAGEKLFF.

In the case of this clone: The same CDR3 also results from other DNA sequences found in this sample. This sequence joins TRBV30 and TRBJ1-5, with D maybe TRBD1 (5 bases). Germline V gene data show CDR1 as GTSNPN and CDR2 as SVGIG (reference sequence). The CDR3 loop spans 13 amino acids. With 2 bases removed from V and 5 bases from J, the gap between germline ends came to 10 bases. The DNA for the CDR3 is TGTGCCTGGAGTTACGGAGGGGATCAGCCCCAGCATTTT. It specifies CAWSYGGDQPQHF. The variable domain in full, completed from reference TRBV30 and TRBJ1-5, reads SQTIHQWPATLVQPVGSPLSLECTVEGTSNPNLYWYRQAAGRGLQLLFYSVGIGQISSEVPQNLSASRPQDRQFILSSKKLLLSDSGFYLCAWSYGGDQPQHFGDGTRLSIL.

The chain employs TRBV5-4 and TRBJ1-2; D is unresolved. Trimming removed 0 bases from V and 4 bases from J, with 13 bases in between. CDR3 length: 15 amino acids. Per germline, CDR1 SGHNT and CDR2 YYREEE (reference sequence). The CDR3 sequence is CASSLAAGWAYGYTF. In nucleotides, the CDR3 is TGTGCCAGCAGCTTGGCGGCAGGTTGGGCCTATGGCTACACCTTC.